One sample yielded the 8 T cell receptor beta chains listed below, sequenced in a study of blood T cell repertoires in COVID-19. Assay used: immunoSEQ multiplex PCR; TCRdb lists only in-frame clones, some missing. The table shows around 230,000 clones, with 70% to 85% occurring only once. Sequencing was performed on peripheral blood. Receptors were obtained from a man aged 35 to 55 who had recovered from COVID-19.

This chain connects TRBV12-3 or TRBV12-4 to TRBJ2-7, with a weak D call TRBD1 (5 bases). The length of the CDR3 is 13 residues. V was shortened by 5 bases and J by 2 bases, with 10 bases between the two germline ends. CDR3 in DNA: TGTGCCAGCAGTCGAGACAGAGCCTACGAGCAGTACTTC. Its translation: CASSRDRAYEQYF.

This clone was detected only once. The rearrangement links TRBV30 to TRBJ2-7, with 9 positions matching TRBD1. CDR3 size: 15 residues. Trimming removed 0 bases from V and 4 bases from J; junction bases left unmatched: 7. The germline V gene has CDR1 GTSNPN and CDR2 SVGIG (reference sequence). CDR3 bases: TGTGCCTGGAGTGTACTTGGGACAGGGAGATACGAGCAGTACTTC. Translating it yields CAWSVLGTGRYEQYF.

V and J are TRBV7-2 and TRBJ2-1; 7 bases agree with TRBD2. Trimming cost V 5 bases and J 5 bases; bases outside gene matches: 6. This CDR3 region has 14 residues. Germline V gives CDR1 SGHTA, CDR2 FQGNSA. The CDR3, as DNA: TGTGCCAGCAGCCCGAGACTAGCAAACAATGAGCAGTTCTTC. Translation: CASSPRLANNEQFF. Combining the CDR3 with reference TRBV7-2 and TRBJ2-1 gives the whole variable domain GAGVSQSPSNKVTEKGKDVELRCDPISGHTALYWYRQSLGQGLEFLIYFQGNSAPDKSGLPSDRFSAERTGGSVSTLTIQRTQQEDSAVYLCASSPRLANNEQFFGPGTRLTVL.

About this clone itself: Germline and junction disagree at one end, which may indicate a read error. The V and J genes are TRBV6-5 and TRBJ2-7, with TRBD1 matching over 7 bases. Germline CDR1 MNHEY, CDR2 SVGAGI. This CDR3 spans 13 amino acids. The CDR3 spells CAAARQGADEQHF. DNA of the CDR3: TGTGCCGCGGCCCGACAGGGAGCTGACGAGCAGCACTTC.

This chain connects TRBV27 to TRBJ2-1, with D perhaps TRBD1 (6 bases). The CDR3 covers 13 residues. The V gene lost 5 bases and the J gene lost 6 bases, with 11 bases spanning the gap. In germline, CDR1 is MNHEY, CDR2 SMNVEV (reference sequence). In DNA form, the CDR3 reads TGTGCCAGCAGTATCACCAGGGGCAATGAGCAGTTCTTC. Its translation: CASSITRGNEQFF.

The chain recombines TRBV2 with TRBJ1-2; TRBD1 matches 7 bases. The CDR3 covers 14 residues. V was pared by 4 bases and J by 0 bases, with 2 bases of the junction left unmatched. From germline, CDR1 is SNHLY and CDR2 FYNNEI. CDR3 sequence reads: CASSGDSTNYGYTF. DNA of the CDR3: TGTGCCAGCAGTGGGGACAGCACTAACTATGGCTACACCTTC.

In this sample, this clone turned up once. The gene calls are TRBV6-5 and TRBJ2-1; 10 bases align to TRBD1. The V segment lost 5 bases and the J segment 3 bases; nucleotides outside the gene matches: 1. The CDR3 has 14 residues. Germline CDR1 is MNHEY and CDR2 is SVGAGI. The CDR3 region has the DNA TGTGCCAGCAGTCGGGACAGGGGCTACAATGAGCAGTTCTTC. Protein sequence: CASSRDRGYNEQFF.

This chain joins TRBV2 and TRBJ2-5; 8 nucleotides agree with TRBD2. CDR3 length: 12 amino acids. Germline loops: CDR1 SNHLY, CDR2 FYNNEI. Unmatched junction bases numbered 2, after V lost 11 bases and J lost 0 bases. The CDR3 DNA is TGTGCCGGGCGGGGGGACCAAGAGACCCAGTACTTC. Its protein is CAGRGDQETQYF.